Presented here are 21 T cell receptor beta chains from one specimen sequenced in a study of cytomegalovirus exposure and HLA in healthy donors. Primers: 60 Vbeta forward and 13 Jbeta reverse. Measured with immunoSEQ multiplex PCR; TCRdb has only the in-frame clones, and not every one. The sample yields 80,000 to 95,000 clones, around nine tenths seen once. Specimen: PBMCs. All receptors derive from a man aged 30 to 39 in good health and CMV-seropositive.

The V gene is TRBV27, the J gene TRBJ2-7; 12 bases line up with TRBD2. The V gene's germline CDR1 is MNHEY and CDR2 SMNVEV (reference sequence). The CDR3 consists of 17 residues. V shed 10 bases and J 0 bases; nucleotides not matched to a gene: 13. The CDR3, as DNA: TGTGCCACGAAAAACAGGCTGACTAGCGGGAGCTCCTACGAGCAGTACTTC. The encoded protein is CATKNRLTSGSSYEQYF.

The gene calls are TRBV7-3 and TRBJ2-2; D possibly corresponds to TRBD1 (7 bases). This CDR3 is built from 15 residues. Germline lookup yields CDR1 SGHTA and CDR2 FQGTGA. With 5 bases removed from V and 0 bases from J, the gap between germline ends came to 10 bases. In DNA, the CDR3 is TGTGCCAGCAGCCCCAGGGGGGCGAACACCGGGGAGCTGTTTTTT. It is translated as CASSPRGANTGELFF.

V and J are TRBV9 and TRBJ2-5; 11 bases fit TRBD2. The CDR3 runs 16 residues. V gave up 5 bases and J gave up 4 bases; unmatched junction bases: 10. Per germline, CDR1 SGDLS and CDR2 YYNGEE. This CDR3 reads CASSLSGRAGGETQYF. CDR3 DNA: TGTGCCAGCAGTCTTAGCGGGAGGGCCGGGGGAGAGACCCAGTACTTC.

The chain has TRBV29-1 and TRBJ2-7; maybe TRBD2 (6 bases). Germline V lookup: CDR1 SQVTM, CDR2 ANQGSEA. The CDR3 extends over 13 amino acids. The V and J ends lost 3 bases and 3 bases respectively, with 12 bases between them. The DNA for the CDR3 is TGCAGCGTTGAGGCTAGCGAAAGCTACGAGCAGTACTTC. It specifies CSVEASESYEQYF.

The chain uses TRBV7-9 and TRBJ2-5; TRBD1 agrees at 9 bases. This CDR3 contains 13 residues. V shed 6 bases, J shed 4 bases, and the junction held 3 bases outside the gene matches. CDR1 SEHNR and CDR2 FQNEAQ come from the germline V gene (reference sequence). The CDR3 is CASRATGGETQYF. CDR3 nucleotide sequence: TGTGCCAGCAGAGCGACAGGGGGAGAGACCCAGTACTTC.

V usage is TRBV18 and J usage is TRBJ2-5; TRBD1 matches 7 bases. The CDR3 runs to 14 residues. Germline-derived CDR1 and CDR2 are KGHSH and LQKENI. The trim removed 5 bases at V and 4 bases at J, leaving 7 bases unmatched. CDR3: CASSATGSGETQYF. The CDR3 DNA is TGTGCCAGCTCAGCGACAGGGAGTGGAGAGACCCAGTACTTC.

The chain recombines TRBV28 with TRBJ2-1, with D hard to call. Germline-derived CDR1 and CDR2 are MDHEN and SYDVKM. This CDR3 contains 12 residues. V was clipped by 5 bases and J by 9 bases, with 11 bases between them. In nucleotides, the CDR3 is TGTGCCAGCAGTCCCCTCTTAATTGAGCAGTTCTTC. Translation: CASSPLLIEQFF.

The chain combines TRBV4-1 with TRBJ2-1; 12 bases line up with TRBD2. CDR3 length: 17 amino acids. V shed 1 base and J 4 bases; nucleotides not matched to a gene: 5. The V gene's germline CDR1 is MGHRA and CDR2 YSYEKL. For the CDR3, the DNA is TGCGCCAGCAGCCAAGTCCAGACTAGCGGGAGATACAATGAGCAGTTCTTC. Protein sequence: CASSQVQTSGRYNEQFF.

V and J are TRBV5-8 and TRBJ1-2; no clear D gene. Germline CDR1 is SGHTS and CDR2 is YDEGEE. V gave up 0 bases and J gave up 4 bases, with 10 bases separating them. The CDR3 runs 14 residues. The CDR3 bases are TGTGCCAGCAGCTTGGGAGGAGATACCTATGGCTACACCTTC. This codes for CASSLGGDTYGYTF.

V gene TRBV5-4 combines with J gene TRBJ2-5, with a weak D call TRBD1 (5 bases). This CDR3 has 14 residues. V lost 1 base, J lost 2 bases, and 9 bases lay in between. Germline V CDR1 and CDR2: SGHNT, YYREEE (reference sequence). CDR3 DNA: TGTGCCAGCAGCTTGTGGCAGGGTCAAGAGACCCAGTACTTC. Its translation: CASSLWQGQETQYF.

In its sample, this clone was seen a few times. This chain joins TRBV6-5 and TRBJ2-1, with 7 bases matching TRBD1. Per the germline V gene, CDR1 is MNHEY and CDR2 is SVGAGI. The V and J ends lost 5 bases and 10 bases, in that order; junction bases with no gene match: 5. This CDR3 contains 12 residues. The CDR3 bases are TGTGCCAGCAGTCACAGGGGAAACGAGCAGTTCTTC. This gives the protein CASSHRGNEQFF.

V usage is TRBV28 and J usage is TRBJ1-1; weak D call: TRBD1 (5 bases). CDR1 and CDR2 (germline): MDHEN, SYDVKM. Trimming took off 2 bases at V and 1 base at J, with 17 bases between the two ends. This CDR3 comprises 17 residues. Here the CDR3 DNA reads TGTGCCAGCAGTTTAAGGGGTATTGGTTACCCGAACACTGAAGCTTTCTTT. Translation: CASSLRGIGYPNTEAFF.

The rearrangement links TRBV5-1 to TRBJ1-2, with D maybe TRBD1 (6 bases). V dropped 0 bases and J dropped 2 bases, with 8 bases sitting between them. The CDR3 spans 14 residues. The germline V gene has CDR1 SGHRS and CDR2 YFSETQ. CDR3 nucleotide sequence: TGCGCCAGCAGCTTGGTGGACAGAAACTATGGCTACACCTTC. It codes for CASSLVDRNYGYTF.

The rearrangement uses TRBV29-1 and TRBJ1-5; D call uncertain. With 7 bases removed from V and 5 bases from J, the gap between germline ends came to 15 bases. Germline V gene lookup returns CDR1 SQVTM and CDR2 ANQGSEA. The CDR3 totals 13 residues. The DNA of the CDR3 is TGCAGCGCCGGAGGATTGGACGATCAGCCCCAGCATTTT. Amino acids: CSAGGLDDQPQHF.

The rearrangement joins TRBV27 to TRBJ2-3; no clear D gene. V lost 5 bases and J 4 bases, leaving 16 bases between the germline ends. Germline CDR1 reads MNHEY; CDR2 reads SMNVEV (reference sequence). There are 15 residues in the CDR3. The DNA of the CDR3 is TGTGCCAGCAGTCAATCCTCTCTAGTTGCAGATACGCAGTATTTT. It encodes CASSQSSLVADTQYF.

The chain links TRBV19 to TRBJ2-2; 9 bases agree with TRBD1. Germline trimming cut 1 base from V and 6 bases from J; bases unmatched to any gene: 6. In germline, CDR1 is LNHDA, CDR2 SQIVND (reference sequence). The length of the CDR3 is 16 residues. CDR3 region: CASSIGRTGVAGELFF. The CDR3 coding sequence is TGTGCCAGTAGTATAGGAAGGACAGGGGTGGCCGGGGAGCTGTTTTTT.

This clone was detected once. V is TRBV5-6 and J is TRBJ2-5, with 12 bases identical to TRBD2. This CDR3 spans 15 amino acids. The germline V gene encodes CDR1 SGHDT and CDR2 YYEEEE. Trimming cost V 1 base and J 5 bases; bases outside gene matches: 3. CDR3 sequence: CASSLRLAGGETQYF. CDR3 coding DNA: TGTGCCAGCAGCTTGAGGCTAGCGGGAGGGGAGACCCAGTACTTC.

In this sample, this clone turned up once. This chain joins TRBV5-6 and TRBJ1-2; 7 bases are a match to TRBD1. J lost 3 bases, V lost 2 bases, and 4 bases had no gene match. The CDR3 runs to 14 residues. Germline CDR1 and CDR2: SGHDT and YYEEEE. CDR3 sequence: CASSFLGQDYGYTF. CDR3 nucleotides: TGTGCCAGCAGCTTTCTTGGACAGGACTATGGCTACACCTTC. The full variable domain, with the rest looked up from reference TRBV5-6 and TRBJ1-2, is DAGVTQSPTHLIKTRGQQVTLRCSPKSGHDTVSWYQQALGQGPQFIFQYYEEEERQRGNFPDRFSGHQFPNYSSELNVNALLLGDSALYLCASSFLGQDYGYTFGSGTRLTVV.

This clone was counted a few times. The V gene is TRBV5-4, the J gene TRBJ2-3; 9 bases fit TRBD1. Germline assignment: CDR1 SGHNT and CDR2 YYREEE (reference sequence). Losses at the gene ends were 3 bases for V and 1 base for J; bases not matched to a gene: 9. This CDR3 has 17 amino acids. The CDR3 DNA follows: TGTGCCAGCAGCTCAAGACGCCGGGACAGGGGCACAGATACGCAGTATTTT. Its protein is CASSSRRRDRGTDTQYF.

The rearrangement joins TRBV5-1 to TRBJ2-1; 8 bases line up with TRBD2. The germline gives CDR1 SGHRS, CDR2 YFSETQ. CDR3 length equals 18 residues. Losses at the gene ends were 4 bases for V and 0 bases for J; bases not matched to a gene: 12. The chain's CDR3 is CASSPSPSGLSSYNEQFF. The CDR3 bases are TGCGCCAGCAGCCCAAGTCCTAGCGGGCTAAGCTCCTACAATGAGCAGTTCTTC. Combining the CDR3 with reference TRBV5-1 and TRBJ2-1 gives the whole variable domain KAGVTQTPRYLIKTRGQQVTLSCSPISGHRSVSWYQQTPGQGLQFLFEYFSETQRNKGNFPGRFSGRQFSNSRSEMNVSTLELGDSALYLCASSPSPSGLSSYNEQFFGPGTRLTVL.

This chain joins TRBV30 and TRBJ1-5; D is possibly TRBD1 (5 bases). The CDR3 is 13 residues long. The V and J ends lost 2 bases and 8 bases respectively, with 13 bases between them. Germline-derived CDR1 and CDR2 are GTSNPN and SVGIG (reference sequence). The CDR3 here is CAWSPDSLKPQHF. CDR3 DNA sequence: TGTGCCTGGAGTCCCGACAGCCTAAAGCCCCAGCATTTT.